The next 29 T cell receptor beta chains were all read from a single sample in a study of technical replicates of blood from several donors. Profiling relied on immunoSEQ multiplex PCR, and the TCRdb table lists in-frame clones only, not all of them. The sample lists about 56,000 clones; around 95% were seen once. Sequencing input: PBMCs. Source of these receptors: a human donor in good health. Some clones in this sample may be carry-over from other donors' samples.

This chain connects TRBV4-2 to TRBJ2-1, with TRBD1 identical over 9 bases. Looked up from germline, CDR1 is LGHNA and CDR2 is YNFKEQ. V lost 5 bases to trimming and J lost 6 bases; unmatched junction nucleotides: 8. The length of the CDR3 is 15 residues. The CDR3, as DNA: TGTGCCAGCAGCACCGCGGACAGGGGACGCAATGAGCAGTTCTTC. Translated: CASSTADRGRNEQFF.

The V gene is TRBV7-2, the J gene TRBJ1-1; 11 bases line up with TRBD1. The J segment lost 4 bases and the V segment lost 2 bases, leaving 12 bases of the junction unmatched. There are 18 residues in the CDR3. The germline gives CDR1 SGHTA, CDR2 FQGNSA. The CDR3 region has the DNA TGTGCCAGCAGCTTACGTCCCGGGACAGGGGGTTTAGGCACTGAAGCTTTCTTT. This codes for CASSLRPGTGGLGTEAFF.

The chain is built from TRBV28 and TRBJ2-7; unclear D gene. V was trimmed by 2 bases and J by 2 bases, leaving 7 bases between them. The germline gives CDR1 MDHEN, CDR2 SYDVKM. The CDR3 runs 13 residues. The CDR3 DNA sequence: TGTGCCAGCAGTTTAACAGTCCCCTACGAGCAGTACTTC. It translates to CASSLTVPYEQYF.

V is TRBV6-4 and J is TRBJ2-1, with no clear D. This CDR3 has 13 amino acids. V lost 2 bases, J lost 3 bases, and 5 bases lay in between. The germline V gene encodes CDR1 MRHNA and CDR2 SNTAGT. CDR3 in DNA: TGTGCCAGCAGTGACGCAGGCTACAATGAGCAGTTCTTC. Protein: CASSDAGYNEQFF.

This sequence joins TRBV5-1 and TRBJ2-7; TRBD2 matches 9 bases. CDR1 and CDR2 (germline): SGHRS, YFSETQ. Trimming at V came to 3 bases and at J to 7 bases, leaving 11 bases not matched to a gene. The CDR3 sequence is 15 residues long. The CDR3 DNA reads TGCGCCAGCAGCTCCTTCGGAATAGCGGGAGAGGAGCAGTACTTC. Protein: CASSSFGIAGEEQYF.

About this clone itself: Mismatch with germline at one junction end may stem from a read error. The chain is built from TRBV5-1 and TRBJ1-2; no clear D gene. The CDR3 consists of 14 residues. Germline loops: CDR1 SGHRS, CDR2 YFSETQ. The CDR3 spells CASRLEGGLYGYTF. Here the CDR3 DNA reads TGCGCCAGCAGGTTGGAAGGAGGACTGTATGGCTACACCTTC.

The V gene is TRBV10-2, the J gene TRBJ2-3; TRBD2 agrees at 8 bases. CDR1 and CDR2 from the germline V gene are WSHSY and SAAADI. This CDR3 spans 15 amino acids. J was trimmed by 3 bases and V by 2 bases; bases with no gene match: 4. CDR3 amino acids: CASSEGSGRTDTQYF. The CDR3 DNA reads TGCGCCAGCAGTGAGGGCAGCGGGAGAACAGATACGCAGTATTTT.

The chain joins TRBV7-2 to TRBJ1-2, with D possibly TRBD1 on 5 matching bases. Trimming took off 5 bases at V and 6 bases at J, with 13 bases between the two ends. Germline V gene lookup returns CDR1 SGHTA and CDR2 FQGNSA. CDR3 size: 13 residues. CDR3 region: CASSHPIGDGYTF. The CDR3 region has the DNA TGTGCCAGCAGCCACCCCATAGGGGATGGCTACACCTTC.

This chain uses TRBV7-9 with TRBJ1-1; D possibly corresponds to TRBD1 (5 bases). The V gene's germline CDR1 is SEHNR and CDR2 FQNEAQ (reference sequence). CDR3 length: 15 residues. V was cut by 1 base and J by 2 bases, with 11 bases left in between. CDR3: CASSLVGQGNTEAFF. Here the CDR3 DNA reads TGTGCCAGCAGCTTAGTCGGGCAGGGAAACACTGAAGCTTTCTTT.

J is TRBJ1-6 and V is TRBV10-3; maybe TRBD1 (6 bases). CDR1 ENHRY and CDR2 SYGVKD come from the germline V gene. This CDR3 has 15 amino acids. Trimming removed 0 bases at V and 10 bases at J, with 13 bases between. DNA of the CDR3: TGTGCCATCAGTGAGTCAGGGGGGGAGAGATCACCCCTCCACTTT. This encodes CAISESGGERSPLHF.

The chain recombines TRBV7-2 with TRBJ2-3; tentative D call: TRBD2 (5 bases). Germline CDR1 and CDR2: SGHTA and FQGNSA. The CDR3 spans 16 residues. Trimming removed 1 base at V and 0 bases at J, with 11 bases between. CDR3 in amino acids: CASSLGQRMSTDTQYF. For the CDR3, the DNA is TGTGCCAGCAGCTTAGGGCAGCGGATGAGCACAGATACGCAGTATTTT.

The chain carries TRBV11-3 and TRBJ1-1; D is ambiguous. Trimming took 5 bases from V and 6 from J, leaving 16 bases between them. The CDR3 length is 14 residues. CDR1 is SGHNT, CDR2 YENEEA, per germline. This CDR3 reads CASSRNRKDSEAFF. CDR3 in DNA: TGTGCCAGCAGCCGGAACCGAAAGGACTCTGAAGCTTTCTTT.

This chain joins TRBV15 and TRBJ1-2; D ambiguous. Germline CDR1 reads LNHNV; CDR2 reads YYDKDF (reference sequence). The ends were cut back, 5 bases at V and 2 bases at J, with 12 bases in the middle. The CDR3 has 14 residues. The CDR3 DNA reads as TGTGCCACCAGCTACAAACACCGAAACTATGGCTACACCTTC. Translating gives CATSYKHRNYGYTF.

This clone was seen a single time. This chain uses TRBV4-1 with TRBJ2-5, with D possibly being TRBD1 (5 bases). This CDR3 has 16 residues. V was trimmed by 1 base and J by 5 bases, leaving 17 bases between them. Germline loops: CDR1 MGHRA, CDR2 YSYEKL. CDR3 in amino acids: CASSQGVGRVLETQYF. DNA of the CDR3: TGCGCCAGCAGCCAAGGGGTGGGGCGAGTATTGGAGACCCAGTACTTC.

The chain has TRBV5-1 and TRBJ2-1; D gene unclear. The CDR3 is 15 amino acids. Germline CDR1 SGHRS, CDR2 YFSETQ. Between the trimmed V and J ends, which lost 3 bases and 5 bases, there was a span of 15 bases. The CDR3 region is CASSSADLRNNEQFF. Here the CDR3 DNA reads TGCGCCAGCAGCTCGGCAGACTTGAGAAACAATGAGCAGTTCTTC.

CDR3: CASSLPGSGVNEQFF. DNA for the CDR3: TGTGCCAGCAGCCTCCCCGGGTCAGGGGTGAATGAGCAGTTCTTC. This rearrangement joins TRBV7-9 to TRBJ2-1, with D possibly matching TRBD1 (6 bases). This CDR3 has 15 amino acids. The germline V gene encodes CDR1 SEHNR and CDR2 FQNEAQ (reference sequence). V was clipped by 5 bases and J by 7 bases, with 18 bases between them.

The CDR3 loop is CASSPGMGGINQPQHF. The CDR3 nucleotides are TGCGCCAGCAGCCCCGGAATGGGGGGGATCAATCAGCCCCAGCATTTT. The J gene is TRBJ1-5, the V gene TRBV5-1; the D gene is possibly TRBD1 (5 bases). From germline, CDR1 is SGHRS and CDR2 YFSETQ. The V end was cut by 4 bases, the J end by 3 bases, with 17 bases between. There are 16 residues in the CDR3.

The chain links TRBV6-1 to TRBJ2-1; TRBD2 agrees at 7 bases. Trimming removed 2 bases from V and 2 bases from J; junction bases left unmatched: 3. This CDR3 comprises 15 residues. CDR1 MNHNS and CDR2 SASEGT come from the germline V gene. The CDR3 bases are TGTGCCAGCAGTGAAACTAGCGAGGCCTACAATGAGCAGTTCTTC. It encodes CASSETSEAYNEQFF.

This sequence joins TRBV5-1 and TRBJ1-4; perhaps TRBD1 as D (5 bases). The CDR3 runs 13 residues. Trimming removed 5 bases from V and 5 bases from J, with 10 bases in between. Germline assignment: CDR1 SGHRS and CDR2 YFSETQ. CDR3 coding DNA: TGCGCCAGCAGAACAGGCTCCAATGAAAAACTGTTTTTT. This codes for CASRTGSNEKLFF.

V and J are TRBV19 and TRBJ1-2; 10 positions match TRBD1. The ends lost 6 bases at V and 5 bases at J; junction bases unmatched: 3. Germline CDR1 LNHDA, CDR2 SQIVND (reference sequence). The CDR3 loop spans 13 amino acids. The CDR3 loop is CASRPGQGYGYTF. The CDR3 region has the DNA TGTGCCAGTAGACCGGGACAGGGGTATGGCTACACCTTC.

V is TRBV18 and J is TRBJ1-1, with D possibly being TRBD1 (6 bases). Germline CDR1 KGHSH, CDR2 LQKENI. This CDR3 is built from 17 residues. V lost 1 base to trimming and J lost 4 bases, with 19 bases between them. This chain's CDR3 is CASSPQEGGGRGTEAFF. DNA of the CDR3: TGTGCCAGCTCACCACAGGAAGGCGGGGGGCGCGGCACTGAAGCTTTCTTT.

DNA of the CDR3: TGTGCCAGTGGGGGGGGACACTATACCAATGAGCAGTTCTTC. Translated, it gives CASGGGHYTNEQFF. This chain joins TRBV2 and TRBJ2-1, with D tentatively TRBD2 (7 bases). Trimming left V 9 bases short and J 6 bases short, with 18 bases between. This CDR3 has 14 residues. Germline V gives CDR1 SNHLY, CDR2 FYNNEI.

The V gene is TRBV4-2, the J gene TRBJ1-1, with D unresolved. The CDR3 runs 15 residues. The germline CDR1 and CDR2 sequences are LGHNA and YNFKEQ. The V and J ends lost 4 bases and 0 bases respectively, with 12 bases between them. CDR3 coding DNA: TGTGCCAGCAGCCCGCTCGGGGAGATGAACACTGAAGCTTTCTTT. As protein: CASSPLGEMNTEAFF.

The chain recombines TRBV29-1 with TRBJ1-6, with 9 bases lining up with TRBD1. This CDR3 is 17 amino acids long. Germline trimming cut 5 bases from V and 7 bases from J; bases unmatched to any gene: 15. Germline V gene data show CDR1 as SQVTM and CDR2 as ANQGSEA. CDR3 residues: CSVQEGQGTGSNSPLHF. DNA for the CDR3: TGCAGCGTTCAGGAAGGACAGGGGACGGGGAGCAATTCACCCCTCCACTTT.

V usage is TRBV4-3 and J usage is TRBJ1-1; no clear D gene. Trimming stripped 0 bases from V and 6 bases from J, with 17 bases between. Germline CDR1 reads LGHNA; CDR2 reads YSLEER. This CDR3 is 16 amino acids long. The CDR3 sequence: CASSQDHLQFNAEAFF. CDR3 in DNA: TGCGCCAGCAGCCAAGATCATCTCCAGTTTAATGCTGAAGCTTTCTTT.

The rearrangement joins TRBV9 to TRBJ1-1; 10 bases match TRBD1. CDR3 length equals 16 residues. CDR1 SGDLS and CDR2 YYNGEE come from the germline V gene. Trimming removed 4 bases from V and 3 bases from J; junction bases left unmatched: 9. The CDR3 loop is CASSKTIGQGDTEAFF. CDR3 nucleotides: TGTGCCAGCAGCAAAACCATTGGACAGGGGGACACTGAAGCTTTCTTT.

The V call is TRBV7-9, the J call TRBJ2-1, with 7 positions matching TRBD2. After removal of 0 bases from V and 4 bases from J, the junction contained 6 bases not matched to a gene. Germline assignment: CDR1 SEHNR and CDR2 FQNEAQ (reference sequence). CDR3 length: 16 residues. CDR3 DNA: TGTGCCAGCAGCTTAGCGGCGGCTAGCGGTTACAATGAGCAGTTCTTC. This gives the protein CASSLAAASGYNEQFF.

The count of this clone is one. The rearrangement joins TRBV7-7 to TRBJ2-2; TRBD1 aligns across 7 bases. Germline CDR1 SSHAT, CDR2 FNYEAQ (reference sequence). This CDR3 has 18 residues. Trimming cost V 5 bases and J 1 base; bases outside gene matches: 13. CDR3 DNA sequence: TGTGCCAGCAGCCTACTAGGGGGCAGAAATATGAACACCGGGGAGCTGTTTTTT. Protein product: CASSLLGGRNMNTGELFF.

The rearrangement links TRBV25-1 to TRBJ1-5; 7 nucleotides align to TRBD1. Unmatched junction bases numbered 2, after V lost 6 bases and J lost 6 bases. Germline values: CDR1 MGHDK, CDR2 SYGVNS. The CDR3 totals 12 residues. CDR3 coding DNA: TGTGCCAGCAGGACAGGGTCTCAGCCCCAGCATTTT. Residues: CASRTGSQPQHF.